A selection of T cell receptor beta chains follows, all from one sample in a study of blood T cell repertoires in COVID-19. TCRdb keeps only in-frame clones here, not all; method: immunoSEQ multiplex PCR. The sample lists just over 300,000 clones, 65% to 90% occurring once. Sample: PBMCs or T cells enriched from blood (not recorded which). The receptors come from a man aged 25-45 years who had recovered from COVID-19. Each CDR3 is given with its conserved first and last residue. The D gene is left open where the match is weak. Clone size is not always given. Where it is, it says once, few, many or a class for expanded clones.

abundance	d_gene	v_gene	j_gene	CDR3nt	CDR3aa
NA	TRBD2	TRBV7-2	TRBJ2-6	TGTGCCAGCAGCCCTAGCGGGGGCTCTGGGGCCAACGTCCTGACTTTC	CASSPSGGSGANVLTF
NA	NA	TRBV28	TRBJ1-1	TGTGCCAGCAGTTTACAGGCTGAAGCTTTCTTT	CASSLQAEAFF
NA	TRBD1	TRBV7-8	TRBJ2-5	TGTGCCAGCAGCTATGAGACAGGGCGGCAAGAGACCCAGTACTTC	CASSYETGRQETQYF
NA	NA	TRBV3-1/TRBV3-2	TRBJ2-7	TGTGCCAGCAGCTCCCGGGGCTCCTACGAGCAGTACTTC	CASSSRGSYEQYF
NA	TRBD2	TRBV30	TRBJ2-1	TGTGCCTGGAGTGGCGGGGGAGCCAATGAGCAGTTCTTC	CAWSGGGANEQFF
NA	TRBD1	TRBV30	TRBJ1-3	TGTGCCTGGGGTACCGGGACAGGCAACACCATATATTTT	CAWGTGTGNTIYF
NA	TRBD1	TRBV7-4	TRBJ2-4	TGTGCCAGCAGCGGCGGGACAGGGGTATGTTACATTCAGTACTTC	CASSGGTGVCYIQYF
NA	NA	TRBV19	TRBJ1-1	TGTGCCAGTACCGATGAGTCGATTGAAGCTTTCTTT	CASTDESIEAFF
few	NA	TRBV27	TRBJ2-3	TGTGCCAGCCGTGGTTACACAAGCACAGATACGCAGTATTTT	CASRGYTSTDTQYF
NA	TRBD2	TRBV2	TRBJ2-1	TGTGCCAGCAACCCAGCGGGGATCTACAATGAGCAGTTCTTC	CASNPAGIYNEQFF
NA	NA	TRBV2	TRBJ1-5	TGTGCCAGCAGGCGGACTAGAGATCAGCCCCAGCATTTT	CASRRTRDQPQHF
NA	NA	TRBV4-1	TRBJ2-7	TGCGCCAGCAGCCAAGAACGGCTAGACTACGAGCAGTACTTC	CASSQERLDYEQYF
NA	TRBD1	TRBV7-9	TRBJ1-2	TGTGCCAGCAGCTTATCGGGACAGGGACCCTATGGCTACACCTTC	CASSLSGQGPYGYTF
NA	TRBD1	TRBV18	TRBJ2-1	TGTGCCAGCTCACCAACCCCGGGACAGGGAGGCAATGAGCAGTTCTTC	CASSPTPGQGGNEQFF
NA	NA	TRBV5-1	TRBJ2-5	TGCGCCAGCAGCTTGGGGGGGCTAGGGCTAGAGACCCAGTACTTC	CASSLGGLGLETQYF
NA	NA	TRBV4-2	TRBJ1-2	TGTGCCAGCAGCCAAGATACGACAGGCCTATCCTATGGCTACACCTTC	CASSQDTTGLSYGYTF
NA	NA	TRBV30	TRBJ1-3	TGTGCCTGGGGGTTGAGGTCCGGAAACACCATATATTTT	CAWGLRSGNTIYF
once	TRBD1	TRBV7-8	TRBJ2-7	TGTGCCAGCAGCTCCCGTACCAGGGGGATGTACGAGCAGTACTTC	CASSSRTRGMYEQYF
NA	NA	TRBV5-1	TRBJ1-1	TGCGCCAGCAGCTATCTTGCGGGGTCGAACACTGAAGCTTTCTTT	CASSYLAGSNTEAFF
once	NA	TRBV6-6	TRBJ1-1	TGTGCCAGCAGGGCCGACACTGAAGCTTTCTTT	CASRADTEAFF
NA	TRBD1	TRBV7-9	TRBJ1-3	TGTGCCATTGTCCCAGGGGGTTTCTCTGGAAACACCATATATTTT	CAIVPGGFSGNTIYF
NA	TRBD1	TRBV6-5	TRBJ2-7	TGTGCCAGCAGTCCCGGACAGGGGGCTTACGAGCAGTACTTC	CASSPGQGAYEQYF
few	NA	TRBV11-3	TRBJ1-2	TGTGCCAGCAGCGCAGAAACCCCAACTAACTATGGCTACACCTTC	CASSAETPTNYGYTF
NA	TRBD2	TRBV4-2	TRBJ2-3	TGTGCCAGCAGCCAAGACGGGGGGGCCACAGATACGCAGTATTTT	CASSQDGGATDTQYF
NA	NA	TRBV9	TRBJ2-1	TGTGCCAGCAGCGTGTCGGGATCGCCCTACAATGAGCAGTTCTTC	CASSVSGSPYNEQFF
NA	TRBD2	TRBV5-1	TRBJ2-5	TGCGCCAGCAGCGGGGGGACTAGCGGGGAGACCCAGTACTTC	CASSGGTSGETQYF
NA	TRBD1	TRBV5-1	TRBJ1-4	TGCGCCAGCAGCTCCCCGAGGACAGGGGAGGGGAATAATGAAAAACTGTTTTTT	CASSSPRTGEGNNEKLFF
NA	TRBD1	TRBV19	TRBJ1-6	TGTGCCAGTAGTATATTGGGACAGGGGGTATGGTCACCCCTCCACTTT	CASSILGQGVWSPLHF
NA	NA	TRBV21-1	TRBJ1-1	TGTGCCAGCAGCGACAATCCGGGGTCAGGGGCAGGTGAAGCTTTCTTT	CASSDNPGSGAGEAFF
NA	NA	TRBV11-1	TRBJ1-2	TGTGCCAGCAGCTCTCAGACAGGAAACTATGGCTACACCTTC	CASSSQTGNYGYTF
NA	TRBD2	TRBV19	TRBJ2-1	TGTGCCAGTAGTATAGTAGCGGGGGGCATGAATGAGCAGTTCTTC	CASSIVAGGMNEQFF
once	NA	TRBV11-2	TRBJ2-5	TGTGCCAGCAGCCCCCCAGGGGACCCACGGACCCAGTACTTC	CASSPPGDPRTQYF
NA	NA	TRBV10-2	TRBJ2-2	TGCGCCAGCAGTCAACGGGCCGGGGAGCTGTTTTTT	CASSQRAGELFF
NA	NA	TRBV11-2	TRBJ1-1	TGTGCCAGCAGCTTCAGGGTAGGCACTGAAGCTTTCTTT	CASSFRVGTEAFF
NA	TRBD1	TRBV5-8	TRBJ1-2	TGTGCCAGCAGCCTGTGGGCAACAGGGGGGCAACAGAACTATGGCTACACCTTC	CASSLWATGGQQNYGYTF
NA	TRBD1	TRBV10-2	TRBJ1-2	TGCGCCAGCAGTGTGGTCCAGGGGGGACGGGGCTACACCTTC	CASSVVQGGRGYTF
once	NA	TRBV29-1	TRBJ1-2	TGCAGCGTTGAACGCCCGGGGAGCCCCTATGGCTACACCTTC	CSVERPGSPYGYTF
once	NA	TRBV4-1	TRBJ2-3	TGCGCCAGCAGCCAGGGGATCAGCGGAACTAGCACAGATACGCAGTATTTT	CASSQGISGTSTDTQYF
NA	TRBD2	TRBV14	TRBJ2-7	TGTGCCAGCAGCCAAGATGAATCTAGCGGGAAGTACGAGCAGTACTTC	CASSQDESSGKYEQYF
NA	NA	TRBV6-6	TRBJ2-3	TGTGCCAGCAGTTACCAGGGGGGAGATACGCAGTATTTT	CASSYQGGDTQYF
NA	NA	TRBV28	TRBJ1-2	TGTGCCAGTCTATCTCAGGCGCCAGCTAACTATGGCTACACCTTC	CASLSQAPANYGYTF